The clone carrying this T cell receptor (beta chain) was seen ten or more times. The antigen is unknown. This sample's TCRbeta library carried unique molecular identifier barcodes. From the PCR reads, TCRdb called clonotypes with MiXCR, one entry per CDR3 protein. The sample includes fewer than 700,000 distinct CDR3 sequences, 10% to 15% of them seen just once. This sample was included in a study of T-cell reconstitution after alpha-beta-depleted transplantation in children. Points from the study as a whole: Once a year had passed after transplant, T-cell counts and diversity came mostly from newly produced T cells. There were some patients whose high TCRbeta diversity at day 60 came from surviving recipient T cells and thymic progenitors. There were reportedly several hundred expanded graft clones from which alpha-beta T cells came about two months after transplant.

V gave up 7 bases and J gave up 6 bases, with 12 bases separating them. The CDR3 length is 12 residues. The germline CDR1 and CDR2 sequences are MNHEY and SVGAGI. The sequence came from a male patient younger than 18 who had a stem cell transplant for acute myeloid leukemia, so the T cells may come from the graft donor. This chain joins TRBV6-5 and TRBJ2-5, with D perhaps TRBD2 (5 bases). The sample was PBMCs, mostly from graft donor cells, taken 360 days after TCRalphabeta/CD19-depleted stem cell transplant. CDR3 amino acids: CASKRDWKTQYF. In DNA, the CDR3 is TGTGCCAGCAAACGGGATTGGAAGACCCAGTACTTC.